These 20 T cell receptor beta chains share one sample of origin, sequenced in a study of cytomegalovirus exposure and HLA in healthy donors. The PCR contained 60 Vbeta and 13 Jbeta primers. The protocol was immunoSEQ multiplex PCR, while the TCRdb copy is restricted to in-frame clones and leaves out a portion. The table gives over 100,000 clones; the top ten clones make up less than 4.5% of it. The specimen sequenced was PBMCs. The receptors here all came from a man aged 25-45 years in good health and CMV-seronegative.

The V call is TRBV10-3, the J call TRBJ1-4, with a possible D match to TRBD1 (5 bases). This CDR3 contains 12 residues. Trimming removed 10 bases at V and 3 bases at J, with 9 bases between. Germline V lookup: CDR1 ENHRY, CDR2 SYGVKD. The CDR3 sequence is CATSTANEKLFF. In DNA, the CDR3 is TGTGCCACCTCGACAGCTAATGAAAAACTGTTTTTT.

CDR3 in DNA: TGTGCCAGCAGCGTAGTTAGCGGAACTAGCACAGATACGCAGTATTTT. Amino acids: CASSVVSGTSTDTQYF. This chain uses TRBV9 with TRBJ2-3; tentative D call: TRBD2 (6 bases). Germline V CDR1 and CDR2: SGDLS, YYNGEE. The CDR3 sequence is 16 residues long. V was pared by 0 bases and J by 0 bases, with 11 bases between.

This chain's CDR3 is CASGLTSSTDTQYF. CDR3 coding DNA: TGTGCCAGCGGGTTGACATCTAGCACAGATACGCAGTATTTT. This chain uses TRBV6-6 with TRBJ2-3; D call uncertain. Germline V gives CDR1 MNHNY, CDR2 SVGAGI (reference sequence). CDR3 size: 14 residues. Trimming stripped 8 bases from V and 0 bases from J, with 12 bases between.

J is TRBJ2-2 and V is TRBV11-3; TRBD1 aligns across 10 bases. Unmatched junction bases numbered 10, after V lost 5 bases and J lost 10 bases. Germline V gene data show CDR1 as SGHNT and CDR2 as YENEEA. The CDR3 has 15 amino acids. The DNA for the CDR3 is TGTGCCAGCAGCCACAAGACAGGGGGCCACGAGGAGCTGTTTTTT. Amino acid sequence: CASSHKTGGHEELFF. Looking up the rest from reference TRBV11-3 and TRBJ2-2 gives the full variable domain: EAGVVQSPRYKIIEKKQPVAFWCNPISGHNTLYWYLQNLGQGPELLIRYENEEAVDDSQLPKDRFSAERLKGVDSTLKIQPAELGDSAVYLCASSHKTGGHEELFFGEGSRLTVL.

J is TRBJ2-7 and V is TRBV5-6, with 7 bases identical to TRBD1. V lost 5 bases and J lost 6; bases outside the gene matches: 8. Germline V gives CDR1 SGHDT, CDR2 YYEEEE. The CDR3 is 13 residues long. In nucleotides, the CDR3 is TGTGCCAGCAGTCCGGGACAGCCTTCCGAGCAGTACTTC. It encodes CASSPGQPSEQYF.

The gene calls are TRBV18 and TRBJ2-1; tentative D call: TRBD1 (7 bases). The germline V gene has CDR1 KGHSH and CDR2 LQKENI. V lost 3 bases and J 4 bases, leaving 13 bases between the germline ends. The length of the CDR3 is 15 residues. The CDR3 spells CASSPLEGAYNEQFF. The CDR3 nucleotides read TGTGCCAGCTCACCCCTGGAGGGGGCTTACAATGAGCAGTTCTTC.

This chain links TRBV5-1 with TRBJ1-1, with D unclear. The CDR3 consists of 13 residues. Trimming shortened V by 4 bases and J by 3 bases, and 10 bases separated the two germline ends. Germline values: CDR1 SGHRS, CDR2 YFSETQ. The chain's CDR3 is CASSLEGHTEAFF. The CDR3 bases are TGCGCCAGCAGCCTCGAGGGCCACACTGAAGCTTTCTTT.

This chain connects TRBV19 to TRBJ1-5; D ambiguous. Per the germline V gene, CDR1 is LNHDA and CDR2 is SQIVND (reference sequence). The CDR3 runs to 20 residues. With 1 base removed from V and 2 bases from J, the gap between germline ends came to 24 bases. In DNA, the CDR3 is TGTGCCAGTAGTATAGCCCGCCCCCTCCGAGGGCTGGTAGGCAATCAGCCCCAGCATTTT. Protein: CASSIARPLRGLVGNQPQHF.

This chain joins TRBV5-1 and TRBJ2-3; 10 bases match TRBD2. CDR1 SGHRS and CDR2 YFSETQ come from the germline V gene. Losses at the gene ends were 3 bases for V and 6 bases for J; bases not matched to a gene: 7. The CDR3 consists of 15 residues. CDR3 bases: TGCGCCAGCAGCTCAGAGCGGGGGGGCAGCGATACGCAGTATTTT. Its protein is CASSSERGGSDTQYF.

The chain uses TRBV4-1 and TRBJ2-3; 8 bases line up with TRBD1. Germline loops: CDR1 MGHRA, CDR2 YSYEKL. J was trimmed by 6 bases and V by 4 bases; bases with no gene match: 12. There are 16 residues in the CDR3. This CDR3 reads CASSPLQGAISDTQYF. The CDR3 coding sequence is TGCGCCAGCAGCCCCTTGCAGGGGGCGATTTCGGATACGCAGTATTTT.

The chain has TRBV7-3 and TRBJ1-1; 9 positions agree with TRBD1. The germline V gene encodes CDR1 SGHTA and CDR2 FQGTGA. This CDR3 is built from 13 residues. V lost 5 bases and J lost 9; bases outside the gene matches: 7. The CDR3 sequence: CASSPNRGQKAFF. The CDR3 bases are TGTGCCAGCAGCCCGAACAGGGGGCAGAAAGCTTTCTTT.

CDR3 protein: CASSLVPGGPNEKLFF. The CDR3 region has the DNA TGTGCCAGCAGCTTAGTGCCGGGGGGTCCTAATGAAAAACTGTTTTTT. The rearrangement uses TRBV7-9 and TRBJ1-4; D might be TRBD1 (5 bases). Looked up from germline, CDR1 is SEHNR and CDR2 is FQNEAQ (reference sequence). V lost 1 base to trimming and J lost 3 bases, with 12 bases between them. This CDR3 is built from 16 residues.

This chain links TRBV5-1 with TRBJ2-1; tentative D call: TRBD2 (5 bases). The germline V gene has CDR1 SGHRS and CDR2 YFSETQ. This CDR3 has 16 amino acids. The V gene lost 4 bases and the J gene lost 4 bases, with 18 bases spanning the gap. The chain's CDR3 is CASSPLPGFIYNEQFF. The DNA of the CDR3 is TGCGCCAGCAGCCCACTCCCGGGGTTTATTTACAATGAGCAGTTCTTC. Combining the CDR3 with reference TRBV5-1 and TRBJ2-1 gives the whole variable domain KAGVTQTPRYLIKTRGQQVTLSCSPISGHRSVSWYQQTPGQGLQFLFEYFSETQRNKGNFPGRFSGRQFSNSRSEMNVSTLELGDSALYLCASSPLPGFIYNEQFFGPGTRLTVL.

The DNA of the CDR3 is TGTGCCAGCAGTGCGACGCGGAGCGAGCAGTACTTC. Translation: CASSATRSEQYF. The J gene is TRBJ2-7, the V gene TRBV6-1; D is unclear. The germline V and J ends were trimmed by 4 bases and 6 bases, with 10 bases remaining between them. Germline lookup yields CDR1 MNHNS and CDR2 SASEGT. The CDR3 contains 12 residues.

This chain links TRBV10-3 with TRBJ2-5, with TRBD1 matching 7 bases. This CDR3 comprises 17 residues. CDR1 is ENHRY and CDR2 is SYGVKD in the germline V gene. Germline trimming cut 2 bases from V and 5 bases from J; bases unmatched to any gene: 14. The CDR3 bases are TGTGCCATCAGTGAGCTCGGTACCCGACAGGGCCGGGAGACCCAGTACTTC. Encoded protein: CAISELGTRQGRETQYF.

This chain joins TRBV6-5 and TRBJ2-5, with 8 positions matching TRBD1. V shed 6 bases, J shed 0 bases, and the junction held 6 bases outside the gene matches. Looked up from germline, CDR1 is MNHEY and CDR2 is SVGAGI. The CDR3 consists of 15 residues. The CDR3 is CASSPRGRDQETQYF. DNA for the CDR3: TGTGCCAGCAGCCCCAGGGGGCGCGACCAAGAGACCCAGTACTTC.

The chain joins TRBV7-2 to TRBJ2-2; 7 nucleotides line up with TRBD2. Germline V gene lookup returns CDR1 SGHTA and CDR2 FQGNSA. The CDR3 is made up of 15 amino acids. The ends lost 8 bases at V and 5 bases at J; junction bases unmatched: 11. The CDR3 DNA sequence: TGTGCCAGCGTAGAGGCGGGGGTCCATACCGGGGAGCTGTTTTTT. Translated, it gives CASVEAGVHTGELFF.

The chain recombines TRBV19 with TRBJ1-2; 7 positions agree with TRBD1. The V gene's germline CDR1 is LNHDA and CDR2 SQIVND (reference sequence). Unmatched junction bases numbered 5, after V lost 4 bases and J lost 3 bases. CDR3 length: 14 residues. The CDR3 sequence: CASSTRQGHYGYTF. Here the CDR3 DNA reads TGTGCCAGTAGTACCCGACAGGGACACTATGGCTACACCTTC.

The chain carries TRBV7-9 and TRBJ2-3; a possible D gene is TRBD1 (6 bases). CDR1 SEHNR and CDR2 FQNEAQ come from the germline V gene (reference sequence). V was trimmed by 3 bases and J by 6 bases, leaving 10 bases between them. The CDR3 runs to 13 residues. The CDR3 DNA is TGTGCCAGCAGCTTCGGACAGACCGATACGCAGTATTTT. Translation: CASSFGQTDTQYF.

The chain joins TRBV7-8 to TRBJ1-5, with 10 bases matching TRBD1. V dropped 5 bases and J dropped 4; count of bases not matched to a gene: 5. CDR3 size: 15 residues. Germline V gene lookup returns CDR1 SGHVS and CDR2 FQNEAQ. In DNA, the CDR3 is TGTGCCAGCAGCACGACAGGGGGCCGGAATCAGCCCCAGCATTTT. Translated, it gives CASSTTGGRNQPQHF. The full variable domain, completed using reference TRBV7-8 and TRBJ1-5, is GAGVSQSPRYKVAKRGQDVALRCDPISGHVSLFWYQQALGQGPEFLTYFQNEAQLDKSGLPSDRFFAERPEGSVSTLKIQRTQQEDSAVYLCASSTTGGRNQPQHFGDGTRLSIL.